The 2 T cell receptor beta chains presented below share a single source sample, sequenced in a study of cytomegalovirus exposure and HLA in healthy donors. Method: immunoSEQ multiplex PCR; TCRdb's copy keeps in-frame clones and lacks some. This repertoire shows some 170,000 clones, about 87% found once; its top ten account for roughly 1.3%. Material: PBMCs. Receptors were obtained from a woman aged 30 to 39 in good health and CMV-seronegative.

This clone is a singleton in its sample. This chain joins TRBV2 and TRBJ2-7; TRBD2 matches 10 bases. The CDR3 spans 15 residues. V lost 7 bases and J lost 6; bases outside the gene matches: 12. Germline CDR1 SNHLY, CDR2 FYNNEI. CDR3 sequence reads: CASTGLAGVGAEQYF. In DNA form, the CDR3 reads TGTGCCAGCACCGGTCTAGCGGGGGTTGGAGCCGAGCAGTACTTC.

The V gene is TRBV5-4, the J gene TRBJ2-1; 8 bases map to TRBD2. V gave up 1 base and J gave up 4 bases; unmatched junction bases: 4. Germline CDR1 and CDR2: SGHNT and YYREEE (reference sequence). This CDR3 has 15 residues. In DNA, the CDR3 is TGTGCCAGCAGCTTGAGCGGGGGAATGTACAATGAGCAGTTCTTC. It is translated as CASSLSGGMYNEQFF. Supplemented by reference TRBV5-4 and TRBJ2-1, the full variable domain reads ETGVTQSPTHLIKTRGQQVTLRCSSQSGHNTVSWYQQALGQGPQFIFQYYREEENGRGNFPPRFSGLQFPNYSSELNVNALELDDSALYLCASSLSGGMYNEQFFGPGTRLTVL.